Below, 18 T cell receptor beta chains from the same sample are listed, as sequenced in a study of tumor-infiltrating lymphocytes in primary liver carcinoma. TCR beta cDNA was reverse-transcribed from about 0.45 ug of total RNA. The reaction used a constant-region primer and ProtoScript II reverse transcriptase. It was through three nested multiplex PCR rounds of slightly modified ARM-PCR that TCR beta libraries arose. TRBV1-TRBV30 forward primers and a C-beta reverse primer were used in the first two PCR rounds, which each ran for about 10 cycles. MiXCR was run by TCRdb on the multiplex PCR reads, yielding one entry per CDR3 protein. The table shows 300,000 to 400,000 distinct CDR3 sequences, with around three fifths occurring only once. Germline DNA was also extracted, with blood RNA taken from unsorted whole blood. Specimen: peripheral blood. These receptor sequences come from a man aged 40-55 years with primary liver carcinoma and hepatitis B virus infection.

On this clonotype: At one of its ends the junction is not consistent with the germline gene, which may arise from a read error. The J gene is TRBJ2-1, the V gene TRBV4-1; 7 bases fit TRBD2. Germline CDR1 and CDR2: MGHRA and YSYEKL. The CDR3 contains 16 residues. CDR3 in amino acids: CASSQGTASGNNGQFF. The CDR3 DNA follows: TGCGCCAGCAGCCAAGGGACCGCTAGCGGAAACAATGGGCAGTTCTTC.

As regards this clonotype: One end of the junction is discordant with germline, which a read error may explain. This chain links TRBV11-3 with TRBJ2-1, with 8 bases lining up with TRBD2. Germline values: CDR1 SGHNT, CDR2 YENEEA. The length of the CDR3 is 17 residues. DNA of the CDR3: TGCGCCAACAGCCTCGCGAGGGGGACGGGAGGGCAGAATGAGCAGTTCTTC. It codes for CANSLARGTGGQNEQFF.

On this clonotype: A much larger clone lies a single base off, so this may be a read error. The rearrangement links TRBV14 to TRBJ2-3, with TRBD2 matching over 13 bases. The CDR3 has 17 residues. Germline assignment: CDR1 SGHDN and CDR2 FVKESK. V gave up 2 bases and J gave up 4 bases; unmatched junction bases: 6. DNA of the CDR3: TGTGCCAGCAGCCAATCGGAGACTAGCGGGAGGTCAGATACGCAGTATTTT. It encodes CASSQSETSGRSDTQYF.

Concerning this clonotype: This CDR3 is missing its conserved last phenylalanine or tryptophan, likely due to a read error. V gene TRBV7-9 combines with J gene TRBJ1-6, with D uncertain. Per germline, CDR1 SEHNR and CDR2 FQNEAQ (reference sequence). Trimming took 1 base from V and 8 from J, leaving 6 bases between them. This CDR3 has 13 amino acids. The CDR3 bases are TGTGCCAGCAGCTTAGTGGCCGATTCACCCCTCCACATT. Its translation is CASSLVADSPLHI.

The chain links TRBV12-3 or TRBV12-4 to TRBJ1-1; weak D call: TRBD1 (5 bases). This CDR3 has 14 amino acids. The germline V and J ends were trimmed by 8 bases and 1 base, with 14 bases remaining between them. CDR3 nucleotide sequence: TGTGCCAGCTCTGTCAGGACAAAGAACACTGAAGCTTTCTTT. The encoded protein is CASSVRTKNTEAFF.

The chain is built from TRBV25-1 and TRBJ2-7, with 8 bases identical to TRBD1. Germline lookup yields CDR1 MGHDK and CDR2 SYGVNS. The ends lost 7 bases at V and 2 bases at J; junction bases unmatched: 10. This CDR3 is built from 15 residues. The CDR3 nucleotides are TGTGCCAGCACTAATCGACAGGGGATCACCTACGAGCAGTACTTC. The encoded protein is CASTNRQGITYEQYF.

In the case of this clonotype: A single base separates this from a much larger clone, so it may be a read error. The CDR3 sequence is CASSQRLAGGPLDNEQSF. For the CDR3, the DNA is TGTGCCAGCAGTCAGAGGTTGGCGGGAGGGCCCTTAGACAATGAGCAGTCCTTC. This chain connects TRBV4-2 to TRBJ2-1, with TRBD2 identical over 9 bases. The CDR3 has 18 amino acids. Germline CDR1 is LGHNA and CDR2 is YNFKEQ.

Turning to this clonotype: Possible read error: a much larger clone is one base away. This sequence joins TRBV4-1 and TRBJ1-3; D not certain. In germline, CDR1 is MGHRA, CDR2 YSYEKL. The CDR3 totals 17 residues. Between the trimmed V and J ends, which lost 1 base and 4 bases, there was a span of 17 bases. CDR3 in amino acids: CASSQANTPVVGNTIYF. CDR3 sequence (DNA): TGCGCCAGCAGCCAAGCTAATACTCCGGTAGTAGGAAACACCATATATTTT.

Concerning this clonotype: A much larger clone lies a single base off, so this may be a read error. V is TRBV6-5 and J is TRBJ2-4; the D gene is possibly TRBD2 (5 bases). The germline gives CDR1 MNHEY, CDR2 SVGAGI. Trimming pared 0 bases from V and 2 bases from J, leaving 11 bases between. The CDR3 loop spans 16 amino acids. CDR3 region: CASSYSREITKNIQYF. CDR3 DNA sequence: TGTGCCAGCAGTTACTCGAGGGAAATAACCAAAAACATTCAGTACTTC.

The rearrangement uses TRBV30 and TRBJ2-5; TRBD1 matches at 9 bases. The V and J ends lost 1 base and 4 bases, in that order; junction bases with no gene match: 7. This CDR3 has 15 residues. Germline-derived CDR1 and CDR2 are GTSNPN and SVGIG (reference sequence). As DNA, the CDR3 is TGTGCCTGGAGTGCGGGGACAGGGACTTTAGAGACCCAGTACTTC. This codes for CAWSAGTGTLETQYF.

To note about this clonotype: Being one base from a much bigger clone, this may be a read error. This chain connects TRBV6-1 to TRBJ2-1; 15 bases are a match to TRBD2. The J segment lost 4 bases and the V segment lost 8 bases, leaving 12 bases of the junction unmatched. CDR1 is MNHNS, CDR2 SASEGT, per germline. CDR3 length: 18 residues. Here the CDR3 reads CASFGGTSGRLGYNEQFF. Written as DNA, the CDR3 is TGTGCCAGCTTTGGAGGGACTAGCGGGAGGCTTGGTTACAATGAGCAGTTCTTC.

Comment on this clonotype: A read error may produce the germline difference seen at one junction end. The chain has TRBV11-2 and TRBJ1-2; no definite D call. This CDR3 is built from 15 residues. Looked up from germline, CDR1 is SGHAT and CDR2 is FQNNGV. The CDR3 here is CASSWELRAPYGNTF. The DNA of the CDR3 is TGTGCTAGCAGCTGGGAGCTCCGGGCCCCATATGGCAACACCTTC.

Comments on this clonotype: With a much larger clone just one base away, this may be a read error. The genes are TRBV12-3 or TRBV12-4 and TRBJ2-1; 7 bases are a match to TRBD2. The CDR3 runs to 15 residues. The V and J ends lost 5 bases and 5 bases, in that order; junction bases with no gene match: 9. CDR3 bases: TGTGCCAGCAGTAGTCTGGCGGGAGACCACAATGAGCAGTTCTTC. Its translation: CASSSLAGDHNEQFF.

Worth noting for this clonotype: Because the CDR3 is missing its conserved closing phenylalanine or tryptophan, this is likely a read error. The CDR3: CVSSLVTTGEYEQYL. DNA of the CDR3: TGTGTCAGCAGCTTGGTCACTACAGGGGAATACGAGCAGTACCTC. The chain links TRBV5-4 to TRBJ2-7; 7 positions agree with TRBD1. Germline V gives CDR1 SGHNT, CDR2 YYREEE (reference sequence). This CDR3 is 15 amino acids long.

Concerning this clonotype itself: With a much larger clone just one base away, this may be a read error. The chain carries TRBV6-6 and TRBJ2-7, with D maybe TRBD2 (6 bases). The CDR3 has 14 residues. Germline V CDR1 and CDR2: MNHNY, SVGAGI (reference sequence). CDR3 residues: CGSSARLDSYEQYF. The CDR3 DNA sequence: TGTGGCAGCAGTGCCAGACTAGACTCCTACGAGCAGTACTTC.

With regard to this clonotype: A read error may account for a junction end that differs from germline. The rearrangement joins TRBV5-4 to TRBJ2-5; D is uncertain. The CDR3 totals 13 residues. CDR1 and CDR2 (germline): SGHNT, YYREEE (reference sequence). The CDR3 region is CTSSLEQKETQYF. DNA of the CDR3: TGTACCAGCAGCTTGGAACAGAAAGAGACCCAGTACTTC.

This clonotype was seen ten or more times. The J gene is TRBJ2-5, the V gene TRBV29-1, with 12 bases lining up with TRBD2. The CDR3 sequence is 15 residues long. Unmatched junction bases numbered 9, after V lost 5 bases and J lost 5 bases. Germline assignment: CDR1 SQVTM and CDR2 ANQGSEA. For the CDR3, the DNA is TGCAGCGTTCAACGCGGCACTAGCGGGAGGGAGACCCAGTACTTC. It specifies CSVQRGTSGRETQYF. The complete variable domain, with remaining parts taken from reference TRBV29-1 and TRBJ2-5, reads SAVISQKPSRDICQRGTSLTIQCQVDSQVTMMFWYRQQPGQSLTLIATANQGSEATYESGFVIDKFPISRPNLTFSTLTVSNMSPEDSSIYLCSVQRGTSGRETQYFGPGTRLLVL.

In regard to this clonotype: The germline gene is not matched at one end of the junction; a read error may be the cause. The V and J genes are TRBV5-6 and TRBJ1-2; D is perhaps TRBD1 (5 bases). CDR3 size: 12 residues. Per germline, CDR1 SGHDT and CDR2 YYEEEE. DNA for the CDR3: TGTGCCAGCAGCCAAATACGTCGGGGCTGCACCTTC. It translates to CASSQIRRGCTF.